The 25 T cell receptor beta chains below were found in one sample sequenced in a study of T cell repertoires in cytomegalovirus infection. These receptors' targets are unknown. TCRdb used MiXCR to reprocess the reads, holding one entry per CDR3 protein. The data contain some 99,000 distinct CDR3 sequences, around 28% of them seen just once; the ten biggest clones take up about 81%. Sample: CD8+ T cells from cultured PBMCs, taken from culture after CMV antigen stimulation. These TCRs come from a human donor in good health (CMV status not recorded). Some clones in this sample may be carry-over from other donors' samples.

The chain uses TRBV27 and TRBJ2-3; tentative D call: TRBD1 (5 bases). The CDR3 has 14 amino acids. V lost 5 bases to trimming and J lost 2 bases, with 11 bases between them. Germline V gives CDR1 MNHEY, CDR2 SMNVEV (reference sequence). The DNA for the CDR3 is TGTGCCAGCAGTCTCCAAGGGGACACAGATACGCAGTATTTT. It is translated as CASSLQGDTDTQYF.

The rearrangement uses TRBV27 and TRBJ1-1; TRBD1 matches at 7 bases. Looked up from germline, CDR1 is MNHEY and CDR2 is SMNVEV (reference sequence). V dropped 8 bases and J dropped 4; count of bases not matched to a gene: 10. CDR3 length: 14 amino acids. CDR3 protein: CASGRTGSSTEAFF. CDR3 sequence (DNA): TGTGCCAGCGGTAGGACAGGTTCAAGCACTGAAGCTTTCTTT.

This clonotype was recorded many times. This rearrangement joins TRBV27 to TRBJ2-3; D unresolved. Trimming pared 2 bases from V and 3 bases from J, leaving 15 bases between. The CDR3 runs 16 residues. The germline V gene has CDR1 MNHEY and CDR2 SMNVEV (reference sequence). For the CDR3, the DNA is TGTGCCAGCAGTTTACCCACGACCCTTGGTACAGATACGCAGTATTTT. Its protein is CASSLPTTLGTDTQYF.

This clonotype was counted between two and nine times. The V and J genes are TRBV11-1 and TRBJ1-5; D is perhaps TRBD1 (5 bases). The CDR3 contains 17 residues. V was cut by 1 base and J by 4 bases, with 17 bases left in between. CDR1 SGHAT and CDR2 FQDESV come from the germline V gene (reference sequence). CDR3 region: CASSLGREPGGNQPQHF. The CDR3 DNA is TGTGCCAGCAGCTTAGGCAGGGAGCCGGGAGGTAATCAGCCCCAGCATTTT.

This clonotype was counted a few times. This chain links TRBV27 with TRBJ1-1, with a possible D match to TRBD1 (5 bases). Germline V gene data show CDR1 as MNHEY and CDR2 as SMNVEV (reference sequence). Trimming removed 4 bases at V and 0 bases at J, with 9 bases between. CDR3 size: 14 residues. The DNA for the CDR3 is TGTGCCAGCAGTTGGGACGGTATGAACACTGAAGCTTTCTTT. This translates into CASSWDGMNTEAFF.

The gene calls are TRBV10-3 and TRBJ2-2; D assignment may be TRBD1 or TRBD2 (5 bases each). The CDR3 consists of 16 residues. Germline CDR1 ENHRY, CDR2 SYGVKD. With 0 bases removed from V and 0 bases from J, the gap between germline ends came to 8 bases. This CDR3 reads CAISESGDANTGELFF. The CDR3 coding sequence is TGTGCCATCAGTGAGTCGGGGGACGCGAACACCGGGGAGCTGTTTTTT.

This clonotype was counted ten times or more. CDR3 residues: CASSPPLSGNTIYF. In nucleotides, the CDR3 is TGTGCCAGCAGCCCTCCGCTCTCTGGAAACACCATATATTTT. The chain recombines TRBV7-9 with TRBJ1-3; D not resolved. Between the trimmed V and J ends, which lost 5 bases and 0 bases, there was a span of 8 bases. There are 14 residues in the CDR3. Germline V gene lookup returns CDR1 SEHNR and CDR2 FQNEAQ (reference sequence).

The chain has TRBV13 and TRBJ2-2; 8 bases are a match to TRBD1. The CDR3 extends over 14 amino acids. Trimming at V came to 6 bases and at J to 2 bases, leaving 2 bases not matched to a gene. Germline V lookup: CDR1 PRHDT, CDR2 FYEKMQ (reference sequence). Here the CDR3 DNA reads TGTGCCAGCAGGACAGGGGCTAACACCGGGGAGCTGTTTTTT. This sequence encodes CASRTGANTGELFF. The full variable domain, completed using reference TRBV13 and TRBJ2-2, is AAGVIQSPRHLIKEKRETATLKCYPIPRHDTVYWYQQGPGQDPQFLISFYEKMQSDKGSIPDRFSAQQFSDYHSELNMSSLELGDSALYFCASRTGANTGELFFGEGSRLTVL.

The rearrangement uses TRBV27 and TRBJ1-4; D unclear. The CDR3 spans 14 residues. Trimming removed 6 bases at V and 10 bases at J, with 18 bases between. Germline loops: CDR1 MNHEY, CDR2 SMNVEV (reference sequence). For the CDR3, the DNA is TGTGCCAGCAGCTATGGCTCACCTATAGGAAAACTGTTTTTT. Its translation is CASSYGSPIGKLFF.

This clonotype was detected a few times. CDR3 sequence: CSATGMGAKNIQYF. In nucleotides, the CDR3 is TGCAGTGCCACAGGGATGGGGGCCAAAAACATTCAGTACTTC. V usage is TRBV20-1 and J usage is TRBJ2-4; D may be TRBD1 (6 bases). Germline V gene lookup returns CDR1 DFQATT and CDR2 SNEGSKA (reference sequence). The CDR3 is 14 residues long. With 6 bases removed from V and 1 base from J, the gap between germline ends came to 13 bases.

This chain joins TRBV5-4 and TRBJ2-7; the D gene is possibly TRBD1 (6 bases). V lost 0 bases, J lost 7 bases, and 14 bases lay in between. From germline, CDR1 is SGHNT and CDR2 YYREEE (reference sequence). The CDR3 runs 14 residues. The CDR3 DNA sequence: TGTGCCAGCAGCTTGGAAGGGAATACAGGGGAGCAGTACTTC. Its protein product is CASSLEGNTGEQYF.

The V and J genes are TRBV12-3 or TRBV12-4 and TRBJ2-3; TRBD2 matches 9 bases. After removal of 6 bases from V and 0 bases from J, the junction contained 7 bases not matched to a gene. This CDR3 region has 16 residues. CDR3 loop: CASSTTSGGSTDTQYF. CDR3 in DNA: TGTGCCAGCAGCACGACTAGCGGCGGGAGCACAGATACGCAGTATTTT.

This sequence joins TRBV7-2 and TRBJ2-1, with D possibly matching TRBD1 (7 bases). Germline CDR1 and CDR2: SGHTA and FQGNSA. V was clipped by 1 base and J by 5 bases, with 12 bases between them. The CDR3 has 15 amino acids. The CDR3 spells CASSLVAGGNNEQFF. CDR3 in DNA: TGTGCCAGCAGCTTAGTGGCAGGGGGGAACAATGAGCAGTTCTTC.

In its sample, this clonotype was seen many times. This chain connects TRBV7-9 to TRBJ2-3, with D hard to call. CDR3 length: 13 residues. Germline V gene sequence: CDR1 SEHNR, CDR2 FQNEAQ (reference sequence). Trimming took off 7 bases at V and 0 bases at J, with 8 bases between the two ends. The CDR3 loop reads CASNSGSTDTQYF. The CDR3 nucleotides are TGTGCCAGCAACTCAGGAAGCACAGATACGCAGTATTTT.

CDR3 in amino acids: CASSLPDRGLSTDTQYF. In nucleotides, the CDR3 is TGTGCCAGCAGTTTACCCGACAGGGGGCTTAGCACAGATACGCAGTATTTT. This chain joins TRBV12-3 or TRBV12-4 and TRBJ2-3; 10 nucleotides agree with TRBD1. The CDR3 loop spans 17 amino acids. Germline trimming cut 2 bases from V and 0 bases from J; bases unmatched to any gene: 5.

This clonotype was found many times. This chain joins TRBV2 and TRBJ1-1; no firm D call. CDR1 SNHLY and CDR2 FYNNEI come from the germline V gene. This CDR3 is built from 14 residues. Trimming pared 4 bases from V and 5 bases from J, leaving 14 bases between. The CDR3, as DNA: TGTGCCAGCAGTGCAACCTTGGGAGAAACTGAAGCTTTCTTT. It is translated as CASSATLGETEAFF.

The rearrangement uses TRBV7-9 and TRBJ1-4; D might be TRBD1 (5 bases). CDR3 length: 16 residues. V dropped 5 bases and J dropped 7 bases, with 20 bases sitting between them. The germline CDR1 and CDR2 sequences are SEHNR and FQNEAQ (reference sequence). CDR3 loop: CASSRNDGTDLEKLFF. The CDR3 DNA follows: TGTGCCAGCAGCCGCAACGACGGGACCGACCTTGAAAAACTGTTTTTT.

The V and J genes are TRBV7-9 and TRBJ2-7; TRBD2 aligns across 10 bases. CDR1 is SEHNR, CDR2 FQNEAQ, per germline (reference sequence). This CDR3 region has 16 residues. Trimming cost V 5 bases and J 2 bases; bases outside gene matches: 9. The CDR3 region is CASSIPSSGGTYEQYF. The CDR3 bases are TGTGCCAGCAGCATCCCTTCTAGCGGGGGAACCTACGAGCAGTACTTC.

As concerns this clonotype: A read error may produce the germline difference seen at one junction end. This chain connects TRBV5-3 to TRBJ2-2; 8 nucleotides agree with TRBD2. TRBV5-3 is an open reading frame, and its role is uncertain. CDR3 length: 16 residues. This chain's CDR3 is CASSLGVAGPTGELFF. The CDR3 nucleotides are TGTGCCAGCAGCTTGGGAGTAGCGGGGCCTACCGGGGAGCTGTTTTTT.

The chain is built from TRBV28 and TRBJ1-1; weak D call: TRBD1 (6 bases). Germline assignment: CDR1 MDHEN and CDR2 SYDVKM. V lost 4 bases and J 5 bases, leaving 14 bases between the germline ends. CDR3 length: 14 amino acids. CDR3 protein: CASSWGGAETEAFF. The CDR3, as DNA: TGTGCCAGCAGTTGGGGGGGGGCTGAAACTGAAGCTTTCTTT.

The CDR3 region is CASRGTISYEQYF. CDR3 coding DNA: TGTGCCAGCAGAGGGACCATTTCCTACGAGCAGTACTTC. The genes are TRBV6-1 and TRBJ2-7, with D perhaps given as TRBD1 or TRBD2 (5 bases each). The CDR3 is made up of 13 amino acids. Looked up from germline, CDR1 is MNHNS and CDR2 is SASEGT. Trimming took off 6 bases at V and 1 base at J, with 10 bases between the two ends.

This chain connects TRBV7-9 to TRBJ2-1; 9 bases match TRBD2. The CDR3 length is 14 residues. V shed 1 base, J shed 6 bases, and the junction held 1 base outside the gene matches. CDR1 and CDR2 (germline): SEHNR, FQNEAQ (reference sequence). CDR3 protein: CASSLVSGSNEQFF. The DNA of the CDR3 is TGTGCCAGCAGCTTAGTTAGCGGGAGCAATGAGCAGTTCTTC. Full variable domain (outside the CDR3, taken from reference TRBV7-9 and TRBJ2-1): DTGVSQNPRHKITKRGQNVTFRCDPISEHNRLYWYRQTLGQGPEFLTYFQNEAQLEKSRLLSDRFSAERPKGSFSTLEIQRTEQGDSAMYLCASSLVSGSNEQFFGPGTRLTVL.

The chain joins TRBV6-5 to TRBJ1-1; no reliable D call. This CDR3 contains 14 residues. V was trimmed by 0 bases and J by 4 bases, leaving 9 bases between them. Germline loops: CDR1 MNHEY, CDR2 SVGAGI. The CDR3 loop reads CASSYSNTLTEAFF. The DNA of the CDR3 is TGTGCCAGCAGTTACTCGAACACTCTCACTGAAGCTTTCTTT.

The gene calls are TRBV20-1 and TRBJ2-2; D gene unclear. This CDR3 has 14 amino acids. Germline assignment: CDR1 DFQATT and CDR2 SNEGSKA (reference sequence). V was clipped by 3 bases and J by 4 bases, with 12 bases between them. The CDR3 loop reads CSASGPPSTGELFF. As DNA, the CDR3 is TGCAGTGCTAGTGGGCCGCCATCCACCGGGGAGCTGTTTTTT.

This clonotype was recorded many times. V gene TRBV4-2 combines with J gene TRBJ2-1, with 10 bases aligning to TRBD1. CDR3 size: 14 residues. Germline V gives CDR1 LGHNA, CDR2 YNFKEQ. J gave up 8 bases and V 3 bases, and 4 bases lay outside the gene matches. CDR3 nucleotides: TGTGCCAGCAGCCATCGACAGGGGGCTTATGAGCAGTTCTTC. It is translated as CASSHRQGAYEQFF.